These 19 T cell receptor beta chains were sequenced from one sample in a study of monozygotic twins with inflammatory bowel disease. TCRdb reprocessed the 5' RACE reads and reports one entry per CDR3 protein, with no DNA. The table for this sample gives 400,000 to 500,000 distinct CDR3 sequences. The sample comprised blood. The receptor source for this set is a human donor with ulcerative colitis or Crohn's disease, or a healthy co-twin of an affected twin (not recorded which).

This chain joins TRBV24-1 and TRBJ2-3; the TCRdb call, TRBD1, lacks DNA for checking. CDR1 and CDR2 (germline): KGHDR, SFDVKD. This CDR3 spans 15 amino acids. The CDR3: CATSDTLDSAYTQYF.

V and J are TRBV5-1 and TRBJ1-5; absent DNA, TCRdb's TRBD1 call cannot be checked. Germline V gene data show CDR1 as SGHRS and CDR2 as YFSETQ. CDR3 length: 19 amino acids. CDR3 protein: CASSLAKTGEGYSNQPQHF.

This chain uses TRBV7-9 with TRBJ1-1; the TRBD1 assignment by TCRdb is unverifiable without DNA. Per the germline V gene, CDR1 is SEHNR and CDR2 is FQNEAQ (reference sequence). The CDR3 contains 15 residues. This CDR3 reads CASSPPPGSTTEAFF. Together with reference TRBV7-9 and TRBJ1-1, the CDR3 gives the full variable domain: DTGVSQNPRHKITKRGQNVTFRCDPISEHNRLYWYRQTLGQGPEFLTYFQNEAQLEKSRLLSDRFSAERPKGSFSTLEIQRTEQGDSAMYLCASSPPPGSTTEAFFGQGTRLTVV.

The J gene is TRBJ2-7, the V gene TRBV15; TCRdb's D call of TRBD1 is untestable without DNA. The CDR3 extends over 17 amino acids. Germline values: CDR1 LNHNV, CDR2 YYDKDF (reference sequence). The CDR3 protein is CATSRGQGAADAYEQYF.

The CDR3 region is CASSPRQGNQPQHF. This chain uses TRBV4-2 with TRBJ1-5; no DNA is available, so the TRBD1 call from TCRdb remains unchecked. Germline values: CDR1 LGHNA, CDR2 YNFKEQ. The CDR3 is made up of 14 amino acids.

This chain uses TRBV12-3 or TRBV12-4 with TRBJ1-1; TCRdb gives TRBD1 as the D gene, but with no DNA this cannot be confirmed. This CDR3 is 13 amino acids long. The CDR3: CASSPTGQTEAFF.

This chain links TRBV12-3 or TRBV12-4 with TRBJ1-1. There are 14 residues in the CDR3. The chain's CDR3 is CASSLSVAYTEAFF.

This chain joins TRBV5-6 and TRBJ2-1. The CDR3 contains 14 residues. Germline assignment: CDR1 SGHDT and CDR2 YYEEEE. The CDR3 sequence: CASSSTTTYNEQFF. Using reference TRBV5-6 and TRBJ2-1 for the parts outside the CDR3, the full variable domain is DAGVTQSPTHLIKTRGQQVTLRCSPKSGHDTVSWYQQALGQGPQFIFQYYEEEERQRGNFPDRFSGHQFPNYSSELNVNALLLGDSALYLCASSSTTTYNEQFFGPGTRLTVL.

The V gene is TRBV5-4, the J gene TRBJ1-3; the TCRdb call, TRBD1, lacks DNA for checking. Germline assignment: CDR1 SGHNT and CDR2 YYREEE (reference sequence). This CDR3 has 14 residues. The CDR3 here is CASSSWGSRNTIYF.

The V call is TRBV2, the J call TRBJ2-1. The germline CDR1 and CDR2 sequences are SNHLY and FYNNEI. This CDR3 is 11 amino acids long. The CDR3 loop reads CASSEGNEQFF.

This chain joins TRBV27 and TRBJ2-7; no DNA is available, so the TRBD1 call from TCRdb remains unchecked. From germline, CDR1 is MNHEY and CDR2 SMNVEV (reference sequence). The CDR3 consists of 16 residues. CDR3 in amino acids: CASRKGGGQGAYEQYF.

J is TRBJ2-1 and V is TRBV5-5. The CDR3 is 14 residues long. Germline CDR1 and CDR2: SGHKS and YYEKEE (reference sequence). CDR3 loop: CASSLIRTWDEQFF.

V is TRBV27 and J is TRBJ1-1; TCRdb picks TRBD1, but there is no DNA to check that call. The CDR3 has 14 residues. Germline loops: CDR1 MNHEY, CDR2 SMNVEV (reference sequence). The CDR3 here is CASSPGAGYTEAFF.

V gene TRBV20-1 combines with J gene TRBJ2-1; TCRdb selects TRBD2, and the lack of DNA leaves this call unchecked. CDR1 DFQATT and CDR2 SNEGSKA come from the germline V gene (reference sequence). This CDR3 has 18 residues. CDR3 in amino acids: CSLLGTSGKRKGANEQFF.

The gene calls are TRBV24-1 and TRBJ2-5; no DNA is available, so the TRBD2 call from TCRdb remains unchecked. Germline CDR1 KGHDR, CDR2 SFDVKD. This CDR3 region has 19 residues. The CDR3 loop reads CATSQSLAGGPGNIETQYF.

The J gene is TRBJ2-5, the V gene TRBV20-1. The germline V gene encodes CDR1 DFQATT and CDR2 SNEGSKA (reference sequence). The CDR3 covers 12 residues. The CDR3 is CSATGSQETQYF.

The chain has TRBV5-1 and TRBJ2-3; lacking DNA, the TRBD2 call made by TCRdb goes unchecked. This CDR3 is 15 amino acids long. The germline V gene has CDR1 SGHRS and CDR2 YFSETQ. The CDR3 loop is CASSRRTSEGHTQYF.

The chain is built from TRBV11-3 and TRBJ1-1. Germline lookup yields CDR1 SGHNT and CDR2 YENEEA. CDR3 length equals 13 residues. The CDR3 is CASSYGTNTEAFF.

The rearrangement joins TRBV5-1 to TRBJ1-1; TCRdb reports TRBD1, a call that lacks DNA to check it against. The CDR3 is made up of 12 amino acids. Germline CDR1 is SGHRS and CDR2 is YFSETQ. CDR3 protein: CASVAEAGEAFF.